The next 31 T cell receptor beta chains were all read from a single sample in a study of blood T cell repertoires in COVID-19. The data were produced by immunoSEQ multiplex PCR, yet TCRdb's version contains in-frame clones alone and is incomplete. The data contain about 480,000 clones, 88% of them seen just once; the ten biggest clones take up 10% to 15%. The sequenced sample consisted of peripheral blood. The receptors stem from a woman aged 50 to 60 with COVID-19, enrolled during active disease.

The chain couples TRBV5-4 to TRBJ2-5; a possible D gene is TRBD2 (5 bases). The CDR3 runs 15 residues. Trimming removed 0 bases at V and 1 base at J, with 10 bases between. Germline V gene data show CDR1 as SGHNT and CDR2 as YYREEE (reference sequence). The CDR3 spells CASSLASGVQETQYF. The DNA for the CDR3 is TGTGCCAGCAGCTTGGCCTCCGGGGTCCAAGAGACCCAGTACTTC.

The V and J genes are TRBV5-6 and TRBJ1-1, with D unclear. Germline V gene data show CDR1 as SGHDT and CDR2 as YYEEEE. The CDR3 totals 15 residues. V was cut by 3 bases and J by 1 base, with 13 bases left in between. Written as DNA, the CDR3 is TGTGCCAGCAGCTCCAGGAACCCTGCGAACACTGAAGCTTTCTTT. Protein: CASSSRNPANTEAFF.

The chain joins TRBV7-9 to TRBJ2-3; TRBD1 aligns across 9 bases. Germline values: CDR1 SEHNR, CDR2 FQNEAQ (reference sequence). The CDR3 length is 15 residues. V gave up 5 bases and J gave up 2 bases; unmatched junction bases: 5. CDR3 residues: CASSQDRGITDTQYF. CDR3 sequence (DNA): TGTGCCAGCAGCCAGGACAGGGGAATCACAGATACGCAGTATTTT.

CDR3 in amino acids: CASSLGQSYGYTF. The CDR3 bases are TGTGCCAGCAGCCTGGGACAATCATATGGCTACACCTTC. The chain carries TRBV3-1 (or the pseudogene TRBV3-2) and TRBJ1-2; D possibly corresponds to TRBD1 (6 bases). The germline V gene has CDR1 LGHDT and CDR2 YNNKEL (reference sequence). The CDR3 has 13 amino acids. Trimming left V 4 bases short and J 5 bases short, with 11 bases between.

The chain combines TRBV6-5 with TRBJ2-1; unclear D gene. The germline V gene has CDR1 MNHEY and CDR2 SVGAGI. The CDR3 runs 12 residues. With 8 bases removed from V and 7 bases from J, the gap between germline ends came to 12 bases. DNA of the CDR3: TGTGCCAGCCGACGTCTAGTGAATGAGCAGTTCTTC. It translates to CASRRLVNEQFF.

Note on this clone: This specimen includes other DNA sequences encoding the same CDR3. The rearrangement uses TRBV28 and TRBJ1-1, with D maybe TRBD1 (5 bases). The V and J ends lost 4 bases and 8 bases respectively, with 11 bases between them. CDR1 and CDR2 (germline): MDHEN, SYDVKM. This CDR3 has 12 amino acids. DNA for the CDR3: TGTGCCAGCAGTTCCGGGACTTTAGAAGCTTTCTTT. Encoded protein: CASSSGTLEAFF.

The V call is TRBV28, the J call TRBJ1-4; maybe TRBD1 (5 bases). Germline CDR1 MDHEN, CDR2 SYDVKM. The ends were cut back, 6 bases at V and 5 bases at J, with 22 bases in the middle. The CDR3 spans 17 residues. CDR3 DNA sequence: TGTGCCAGCAGCCGCGGACGGGGGTTTAGGAGAAATGAAAAACTGTTTTTT. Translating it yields CASSRGRGFRRNEKLFF. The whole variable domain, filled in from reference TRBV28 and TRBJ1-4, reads DVKVTQSSRYLVKRTGEKVFLECVQDMDHENMFWYRQDPGLGLRLIYFSYDVKMKEKGDIPEGYSVSREKKERFSLILESASTNQTSMYLCASSRGRGFRRNEKLFFGSGTQLSVL.

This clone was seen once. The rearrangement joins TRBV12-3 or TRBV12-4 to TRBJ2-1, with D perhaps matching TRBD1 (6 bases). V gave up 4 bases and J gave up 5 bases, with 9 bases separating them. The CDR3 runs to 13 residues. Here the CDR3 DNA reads TGTGCCAGCAGTTACAGGGTAAACAATGAGCAGTTCTTC. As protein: CASSYRVNNEQFF.

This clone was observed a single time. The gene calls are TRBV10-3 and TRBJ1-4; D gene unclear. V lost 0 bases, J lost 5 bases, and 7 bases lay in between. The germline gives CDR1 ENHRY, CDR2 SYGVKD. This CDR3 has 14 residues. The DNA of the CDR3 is TGTGCCATCAGTGAGTCGAAACAGAATGAAAAACTGTTTTTT. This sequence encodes CAISESKQNEKLFF.

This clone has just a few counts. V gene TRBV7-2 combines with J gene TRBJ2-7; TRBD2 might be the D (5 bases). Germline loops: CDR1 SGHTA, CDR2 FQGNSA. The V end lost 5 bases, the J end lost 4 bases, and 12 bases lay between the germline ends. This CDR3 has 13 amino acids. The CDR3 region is CASSLSREYEQYF. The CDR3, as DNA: TGTGCCAGCAGCCTAAGCCGGGAATACGAGCAGTACTTC.

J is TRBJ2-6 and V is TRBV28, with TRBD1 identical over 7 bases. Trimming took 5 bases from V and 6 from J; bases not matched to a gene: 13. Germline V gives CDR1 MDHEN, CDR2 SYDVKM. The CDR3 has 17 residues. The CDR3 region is CASSPFPTGEMANVLTF. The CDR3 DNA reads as TGTGCCAGCAGTCCCTTCCCCACAGGGGAGATGGCCAACGTCCTGACTTTC.

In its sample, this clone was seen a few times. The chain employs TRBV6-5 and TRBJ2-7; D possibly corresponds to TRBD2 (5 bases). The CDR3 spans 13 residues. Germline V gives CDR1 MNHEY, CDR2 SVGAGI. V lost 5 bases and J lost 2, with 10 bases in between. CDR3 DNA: TGTGCCAGCAGTAGAGGGATAACCTACGAGCAGTACTTC. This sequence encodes CASSRGITYEQYF.

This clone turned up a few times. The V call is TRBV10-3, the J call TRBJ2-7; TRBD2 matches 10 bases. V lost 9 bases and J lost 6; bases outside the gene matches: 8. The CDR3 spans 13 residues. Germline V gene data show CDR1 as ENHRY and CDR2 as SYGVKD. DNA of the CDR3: TGTGCCATTGGAGCGGGGGGGCCGACCGAGCAGTACTTC. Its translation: CAIGAGGPTEQYF.

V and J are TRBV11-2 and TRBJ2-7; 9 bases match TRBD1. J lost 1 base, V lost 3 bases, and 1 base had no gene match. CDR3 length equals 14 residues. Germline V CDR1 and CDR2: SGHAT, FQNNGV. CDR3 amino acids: CASSFGQGSYEQYF. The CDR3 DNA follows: TGTGCCAGCAGCTTCGGACAGGGGTCCTACGAGCAGTACTTC.

CDR3 coding DNA: TGTGCCTGGACTAAGGGAGACACTGAAGCTTTCTTT. Amino acids: CAWTKGDTEAFF. The rearrangement uses TRBV30 and TRBJ1-1; no clear D gene. The ends were cut back, 4 bases at V and 3 bases at J, with 9 bases in the middle. The CDR3 length is 12 residues. Germline V gene lookup returns CDR1 GTSNPN and CDR2 SVGIG (reference sequence).

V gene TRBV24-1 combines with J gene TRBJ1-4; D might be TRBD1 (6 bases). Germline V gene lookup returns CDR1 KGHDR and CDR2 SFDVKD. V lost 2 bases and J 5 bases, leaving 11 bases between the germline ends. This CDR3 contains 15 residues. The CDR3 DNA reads TGTGCCACCAGTGATTGCAGGGGCTACAATGAAAAACTGTTTTTT. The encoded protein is CATSDCRGYNEKLFF.

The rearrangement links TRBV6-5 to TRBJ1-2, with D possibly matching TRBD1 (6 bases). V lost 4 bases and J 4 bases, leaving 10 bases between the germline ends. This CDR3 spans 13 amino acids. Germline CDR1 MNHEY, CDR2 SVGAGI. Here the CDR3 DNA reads TGTGCCAGCAGTTCGCAGACAGGCTATGGCTACACCTTC. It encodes CASSSQTGYGYTF.

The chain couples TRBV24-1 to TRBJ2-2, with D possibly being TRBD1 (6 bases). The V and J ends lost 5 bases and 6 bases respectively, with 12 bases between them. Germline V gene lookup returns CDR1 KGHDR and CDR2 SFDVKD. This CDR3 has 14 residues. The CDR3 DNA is TGTGCCACCAGTGGAGCAGGGGAAGCCGGGGAGCTGTTTTTT. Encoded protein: CATSGAGEAGELFF.

The CDR3: CASSLAGLAYEQYF. The CDR3 nucleotides read TGCGCCAGCAGCTTGGCCGGACTAGCCTACGAGCAGTACTTC. The J gene is TRBJ2-7, the V gene TRBV5-1; 7 positions agree with TRBD2. The CDR3 has 14 residues. From germline, CDR1 is SGHRS and CDR2 YFSETQ. V dropped 0 bases and J dropped 2; count of bases not matched to a gene: 2.

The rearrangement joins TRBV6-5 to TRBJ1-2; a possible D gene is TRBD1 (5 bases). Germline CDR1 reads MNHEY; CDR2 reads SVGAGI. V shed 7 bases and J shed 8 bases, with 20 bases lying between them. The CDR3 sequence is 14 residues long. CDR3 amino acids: CASTSIGAGKGYTF. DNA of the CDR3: TGTGCCAGCACTTCTATAGGGGCGGGGAAGGGCTACACCTTC.

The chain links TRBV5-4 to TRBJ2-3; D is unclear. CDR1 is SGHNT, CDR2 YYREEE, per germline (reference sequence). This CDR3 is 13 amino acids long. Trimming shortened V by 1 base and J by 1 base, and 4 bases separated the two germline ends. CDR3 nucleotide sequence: TGTGCCAGCAGCTTGTCCGGCACAGATACGCAGTATTTT. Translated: CASSLSGTDTQYF.

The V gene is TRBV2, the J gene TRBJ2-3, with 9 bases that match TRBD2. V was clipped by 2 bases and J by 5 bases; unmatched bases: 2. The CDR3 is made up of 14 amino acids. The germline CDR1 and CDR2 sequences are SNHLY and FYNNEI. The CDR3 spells CASSEIAGEDTQYF. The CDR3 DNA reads TGTGCCAGCAGTGAAATAGCGGGGGAAGATACGCAGTATTTT.

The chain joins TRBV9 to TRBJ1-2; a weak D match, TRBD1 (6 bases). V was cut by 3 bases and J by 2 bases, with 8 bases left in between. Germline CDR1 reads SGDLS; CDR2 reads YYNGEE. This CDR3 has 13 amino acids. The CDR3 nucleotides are TGTGCCAGCAGCGCGGGGACAAACTATGGCTACACCTTC. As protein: CASSAGTNYGYTF.

The CDR3 spells CASSLEGRGGYTF. CDR3 nucleotides: TGTGCCAGCAGCTTGGAAGGGCGGGGGGGCTACACCTTC. This sequence joins TRBV5-6 and TRBJ1-2, with a possible D match to TRBD1 (5 bases). The CDR3 consists of 13 residues. From germline, CDR1 is SGHDT and CDR2 YYEEEE. V dropped 0 bases and J dropped 8 bases, with 11 bases sitting between them. Full variable domain (outside the CDR3, taken from reference TRBV5-6 and TRBJ1-2): DAGVTQSPTHLIKTRGQQVTLRCSPKSGHDTVSWYQQALGQGPQFIFQYYEEEERQRGNFPDRFSGHQFPNYSSELNVNALLLGDSALYLCASSLEGRGGYTFGSGTRLTVV.

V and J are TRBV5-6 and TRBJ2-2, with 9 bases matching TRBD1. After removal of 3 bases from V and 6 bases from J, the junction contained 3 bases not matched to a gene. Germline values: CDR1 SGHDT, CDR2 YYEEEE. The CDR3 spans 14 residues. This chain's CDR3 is CASSSQGAAGELFF. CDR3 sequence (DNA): TGTGCCAGCAGCTCACAGGGGGCCGCCGGGGAGCTGTTTTTT.

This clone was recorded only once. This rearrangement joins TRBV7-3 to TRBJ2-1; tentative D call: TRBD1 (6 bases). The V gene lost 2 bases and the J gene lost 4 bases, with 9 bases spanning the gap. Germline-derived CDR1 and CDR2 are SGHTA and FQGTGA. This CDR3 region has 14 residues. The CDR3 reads CASSLGGRYNEQFF. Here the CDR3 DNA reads TGTGCCAGCAGCTTAGGGGGCAGGTACAATGAGCAGTTCTTC.

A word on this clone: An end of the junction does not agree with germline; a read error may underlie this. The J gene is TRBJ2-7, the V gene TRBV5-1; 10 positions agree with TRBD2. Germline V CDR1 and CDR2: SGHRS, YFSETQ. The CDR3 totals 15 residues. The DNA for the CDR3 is TGCGCCAGCACCTTGGCCGGGCTAGCGGGGGACGAGCAGTACTTC. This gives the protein CASTLAGLAGDEQYF.

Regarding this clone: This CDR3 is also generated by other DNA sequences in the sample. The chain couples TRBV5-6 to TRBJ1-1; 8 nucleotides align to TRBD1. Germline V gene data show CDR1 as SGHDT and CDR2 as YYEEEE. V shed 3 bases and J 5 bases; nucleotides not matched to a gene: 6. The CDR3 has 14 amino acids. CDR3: CASSSGTGETEAFF. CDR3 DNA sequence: TGTGCCAGCAGCTCCGGGACAGGTGAAACTGAAGCTTTCTTT. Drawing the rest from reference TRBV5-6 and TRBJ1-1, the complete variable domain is DAGVTQSPTHLIKTRGQQVTLRCSPKSGHDTVSWYQQALGQGPQFIFQYYEEEERQRGNFPDRFSGHQFPNYSSELNVNALLLGDSALYLCASSSGTGETEAFFGQGTRLTVV.

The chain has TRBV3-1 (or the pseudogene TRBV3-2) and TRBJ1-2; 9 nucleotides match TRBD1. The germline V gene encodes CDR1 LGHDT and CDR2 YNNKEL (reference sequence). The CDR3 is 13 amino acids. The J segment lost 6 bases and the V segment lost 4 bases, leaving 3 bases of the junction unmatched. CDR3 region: CASSRRQGDGYTF. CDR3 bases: TGTGCCAGCAGCCGACGACAGGGGGATGGCTACACCTTC.

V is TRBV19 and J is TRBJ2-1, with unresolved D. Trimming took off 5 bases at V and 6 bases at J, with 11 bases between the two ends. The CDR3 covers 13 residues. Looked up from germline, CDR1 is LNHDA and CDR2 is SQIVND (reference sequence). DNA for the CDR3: TGTGCCAGTAGTGGAGACCCGGGCAATGAGCAGTTCTTC. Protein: CASSGDPGNEQFF.

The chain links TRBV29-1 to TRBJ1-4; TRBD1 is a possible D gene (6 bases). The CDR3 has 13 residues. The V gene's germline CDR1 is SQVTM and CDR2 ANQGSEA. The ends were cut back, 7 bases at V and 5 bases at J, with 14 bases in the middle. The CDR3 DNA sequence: TGCAGCGCCCTCGACAGGACCAATGAAAAACTGTTTTTT. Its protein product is CSALDRTNEKLFF.